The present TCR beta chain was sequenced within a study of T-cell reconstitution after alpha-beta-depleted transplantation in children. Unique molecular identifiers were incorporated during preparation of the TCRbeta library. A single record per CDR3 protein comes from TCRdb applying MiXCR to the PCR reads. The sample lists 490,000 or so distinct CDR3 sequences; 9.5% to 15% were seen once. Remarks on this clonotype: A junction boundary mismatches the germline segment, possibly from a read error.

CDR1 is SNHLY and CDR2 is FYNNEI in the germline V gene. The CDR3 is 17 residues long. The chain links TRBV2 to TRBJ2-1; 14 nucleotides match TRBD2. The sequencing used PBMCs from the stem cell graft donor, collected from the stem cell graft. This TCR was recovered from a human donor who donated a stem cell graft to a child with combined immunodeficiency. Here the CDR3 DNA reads TGTGCCAACAGTGGCGGGACTAGCGGGAGTGCCTACAATGAGCAGTTCTTC. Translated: CANSGGTSGSAYNEQFF.